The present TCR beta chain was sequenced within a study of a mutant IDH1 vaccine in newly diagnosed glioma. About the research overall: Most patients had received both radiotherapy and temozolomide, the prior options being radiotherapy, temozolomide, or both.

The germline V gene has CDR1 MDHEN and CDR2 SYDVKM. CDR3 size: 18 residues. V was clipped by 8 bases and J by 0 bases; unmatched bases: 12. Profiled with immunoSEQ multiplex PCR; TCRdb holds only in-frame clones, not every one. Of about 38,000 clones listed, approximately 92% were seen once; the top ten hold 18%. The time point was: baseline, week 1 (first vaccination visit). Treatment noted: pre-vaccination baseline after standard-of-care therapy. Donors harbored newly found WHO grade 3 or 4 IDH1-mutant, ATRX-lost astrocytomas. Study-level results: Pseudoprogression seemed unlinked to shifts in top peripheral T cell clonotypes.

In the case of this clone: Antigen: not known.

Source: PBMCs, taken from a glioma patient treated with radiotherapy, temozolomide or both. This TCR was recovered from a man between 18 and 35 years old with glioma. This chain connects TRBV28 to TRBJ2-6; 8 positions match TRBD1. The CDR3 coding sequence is TGTGCCAGCGGGGCGGGTGGACAGGGAGTCTCTGGGGCCAACGTCCTGACTTTC. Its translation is CASGAGGQGVSGANVLTF. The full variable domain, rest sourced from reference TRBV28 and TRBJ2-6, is DVKVTQSSRYLVKRTGEKVFLECVQDMDHENMFWYRQDPGLGLRLIYFSYDVKMKEKGDIPEGYSVSREKKERFSLILESASTNQTSMYLCASGAGGQGVSGANVLTFGAGSRLTVL.